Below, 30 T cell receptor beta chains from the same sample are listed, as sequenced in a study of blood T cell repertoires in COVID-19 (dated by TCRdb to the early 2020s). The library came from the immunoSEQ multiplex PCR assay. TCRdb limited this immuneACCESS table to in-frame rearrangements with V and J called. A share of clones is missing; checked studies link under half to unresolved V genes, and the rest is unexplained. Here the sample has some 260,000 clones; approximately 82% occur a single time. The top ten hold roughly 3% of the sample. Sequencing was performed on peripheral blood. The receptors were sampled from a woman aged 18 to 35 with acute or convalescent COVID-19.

In nucleotides, the CDR3 is TGCAGCGTTGCTAGGGGAGGCACTGAAGCTTTCTTT. It specifies CSVARGGTEAFF. This sequence joins TRBV29-1 and TRBJ1-1; maybe TRBD1 (5 bases). V was pared by 4 bases and J by 4 bases, with 10 bases between. The CDR3 extends over 12 amino acids. Looked up from germline, CDR1 is SQVTM and CDR2 is ANQGSEA.

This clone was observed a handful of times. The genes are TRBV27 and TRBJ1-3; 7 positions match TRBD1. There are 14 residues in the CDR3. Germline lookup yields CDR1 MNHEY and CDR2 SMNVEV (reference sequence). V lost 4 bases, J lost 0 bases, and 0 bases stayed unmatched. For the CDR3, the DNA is TGTGCCAGCAGTTACAGGGGCTCTGGAAACACCATATATTTT. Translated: CASSYRGSGNTIYF.

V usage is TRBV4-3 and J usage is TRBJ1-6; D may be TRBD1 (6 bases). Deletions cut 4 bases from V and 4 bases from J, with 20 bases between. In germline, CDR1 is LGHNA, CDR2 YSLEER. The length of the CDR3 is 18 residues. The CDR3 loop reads CASSLGVGGPFYNSPLHF. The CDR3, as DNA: TGCGCCAGCAGCCTCGGGGTGGGGGGGCCATTTTATAATTCACCCCTCCACTTT.

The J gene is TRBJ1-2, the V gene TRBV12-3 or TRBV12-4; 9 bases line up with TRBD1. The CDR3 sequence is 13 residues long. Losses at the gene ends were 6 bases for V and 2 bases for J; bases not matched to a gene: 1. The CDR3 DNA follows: TGTGCCAGCAGGGACAGGGGCAACTATGGCTACACCTTC. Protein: CASRDRGNYGYTF.

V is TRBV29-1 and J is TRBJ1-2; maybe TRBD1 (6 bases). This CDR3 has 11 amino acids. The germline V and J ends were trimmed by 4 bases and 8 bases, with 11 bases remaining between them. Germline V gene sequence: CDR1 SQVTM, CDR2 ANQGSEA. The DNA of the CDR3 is TGCAGCGTTGGAGAACAGGGCGGCTACACCTTC. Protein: CSVGEQGGYTF.

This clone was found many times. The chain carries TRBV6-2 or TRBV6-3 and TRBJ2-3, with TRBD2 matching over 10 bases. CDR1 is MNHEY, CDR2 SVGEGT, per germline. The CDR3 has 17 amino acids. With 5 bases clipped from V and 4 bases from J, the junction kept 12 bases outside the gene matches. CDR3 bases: TGTGCCAGCAGTACGAATCTAGCGGGAGAATTCGCAGATACGCAGTATTTT. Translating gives CASSTNLAGEFADTQYF.

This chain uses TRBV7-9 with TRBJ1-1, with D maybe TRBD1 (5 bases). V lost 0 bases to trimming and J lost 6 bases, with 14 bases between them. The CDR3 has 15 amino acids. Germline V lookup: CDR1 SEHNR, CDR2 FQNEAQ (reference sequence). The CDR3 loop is CASSLAGGRASEAFF. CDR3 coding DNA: TGTGCCAGCAGCTTAGCGGGGGGTAGGGCCTCTGAAGCTTTCTTT.

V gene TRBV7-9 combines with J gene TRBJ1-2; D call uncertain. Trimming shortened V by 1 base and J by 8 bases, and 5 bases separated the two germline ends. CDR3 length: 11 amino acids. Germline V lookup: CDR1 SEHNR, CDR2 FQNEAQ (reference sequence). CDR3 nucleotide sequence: TGTGCCAGCAGCTTAGTAGAGGGCTACACCTTC. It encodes CASSLVEGYTF.

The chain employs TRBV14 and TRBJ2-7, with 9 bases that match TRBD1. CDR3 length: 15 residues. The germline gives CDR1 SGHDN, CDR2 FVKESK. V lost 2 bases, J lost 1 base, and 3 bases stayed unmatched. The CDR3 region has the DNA TGTGCCAGCAGCCAACCCGGGACAGGGTCCTACGAGCAGTACTTC. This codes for CASSQPGTGSYEQYF.

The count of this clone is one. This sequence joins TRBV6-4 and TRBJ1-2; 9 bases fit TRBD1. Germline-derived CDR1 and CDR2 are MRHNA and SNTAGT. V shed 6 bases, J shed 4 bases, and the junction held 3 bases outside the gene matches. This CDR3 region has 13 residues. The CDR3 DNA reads TGTGCCAGCAGCCAGGGACAGGGCTATGGCTACACCTTC. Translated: CASSQGQGYGYTF.

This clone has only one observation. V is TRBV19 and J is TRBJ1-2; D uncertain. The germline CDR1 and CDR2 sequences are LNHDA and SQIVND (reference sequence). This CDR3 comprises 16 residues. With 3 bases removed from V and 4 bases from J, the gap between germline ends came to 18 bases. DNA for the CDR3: TGTGCCAGTAGTATCACGGCAGATTCTCAGGTCTATGGCTACACCTTC. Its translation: CASSITADSQVYGYTF.

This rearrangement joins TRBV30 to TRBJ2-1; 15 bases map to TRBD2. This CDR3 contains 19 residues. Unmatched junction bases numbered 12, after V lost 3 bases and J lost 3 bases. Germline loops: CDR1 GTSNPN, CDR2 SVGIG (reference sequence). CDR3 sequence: CAWSVGLAGGPCGYNEQFF. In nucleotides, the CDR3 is TGTGCCTGGAGCGTCGGACTAGCGGGAGGGCCTTGTGGCTACAATGAGCAGTTCTTC.

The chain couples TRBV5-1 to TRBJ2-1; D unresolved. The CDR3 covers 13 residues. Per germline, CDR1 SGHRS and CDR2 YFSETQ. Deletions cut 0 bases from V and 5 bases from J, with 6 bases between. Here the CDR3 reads CASSLGADNEQFF. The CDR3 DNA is TGCGCCAGCAGCTTGGGGGCCGACAATGAGCAGTTCTTC.

CDR3 loop: CASSTGRENYEQYF. The DNA of the CDR3 is TGTGCCAGCAGCACAGGGAGGGAGAACTACGAGCAGTACTTC. The rearrangement links TRBV2 to TRBJ2-7; tentatively, D is TRBD2 (7 bases). Trimming removed 6 bases from V and 3 bases from J, with 15 bases in between. The CDR3 contains 14 residues. Germline V gene lookup returns CDR1 SNHLY and CDR2 FYNNEI. The full variable domain, rest sourced from reference TRBV2 and TRBJ2-7, is EPEVTQTPSHQVTQMGQEVILRCVPISNHLYFYWYRQILGQKVEFLVSFYNNEISEKSEIFDDQFSVERPDGSNFTLKIRSTKLEDSAMYFCASSTGRENYEQYFGPGTRLTVT.

The CDR3 region is CASSPGNSGANVLTF. The CDR3 nucleotides are TGTGCCAGCAGCCCCGGGAACTCTGGGGCCAACGTCCTGACTTTC. The gene calls are TRBV7-9 and TRBJ2-6; possible D gene TRBD2, 5 bases. The germline V and J ends were trimmed by 5 bases and 0 bases, with 8 bases remaining between them. The CDR3 has 15 amino acids. Germline loops: CDR1 SEHNR, CDR2 FQNEAQ (reference sequence).

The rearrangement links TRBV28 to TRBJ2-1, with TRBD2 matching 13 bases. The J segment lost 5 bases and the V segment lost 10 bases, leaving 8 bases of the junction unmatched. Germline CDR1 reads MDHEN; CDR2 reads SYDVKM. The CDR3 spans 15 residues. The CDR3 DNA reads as TGTGCCACCAGGGTGGGACTAGCGGGGAACAATGAGCAGTTCTTC. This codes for CATRVGLAGNNEQFF.

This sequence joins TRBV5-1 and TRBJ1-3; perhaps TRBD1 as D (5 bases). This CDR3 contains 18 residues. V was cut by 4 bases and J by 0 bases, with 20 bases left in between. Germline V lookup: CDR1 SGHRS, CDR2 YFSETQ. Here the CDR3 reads CASSTGLKQAYSGNTIYF. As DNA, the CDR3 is TGCGCCAGCAGCACGGGCCTGAAACAGGCGTACTCTGGAAACACCATATATTTT.

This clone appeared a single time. The CDR3 here is CASSLESYSGNTIYF. The CDR3 DNA sequence: TGCGCCAGCAGCTTGGAGTCCTACTCTGGAAACACCATATATTTT. The chain is built from TRBV5-1 and TRBJ1-3, with no clear D. Germline V lookup: CDR1 SGHRS, CDR2 YFSETQ. The CDR3 totals 15 residues. The V end was cut by 0 bases, the J end by 0 bases, with 7 bases between. Variable domain in full (rest from reference TRBV5-1 and TRBJ1-3): KAGVTQTPRYLIKTRGQQVTLSCSPISGHRSVSWYQQTPGQGLQFLFEYFSETQRNKGNFPGRFSGRQFSNSRSEMNVSTLELGDSALYLCASSLESYSGNTIYFGEGSWLTVV.

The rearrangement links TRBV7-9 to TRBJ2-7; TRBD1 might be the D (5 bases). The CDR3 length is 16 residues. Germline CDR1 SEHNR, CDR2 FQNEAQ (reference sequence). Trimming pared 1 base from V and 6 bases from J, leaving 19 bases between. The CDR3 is CASSLVVVTAQGEQYF. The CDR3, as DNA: TGTGCCAGCAGCTTAGTCGTTGTGACAGCCCAAGGCGAGCAGTACTTC.

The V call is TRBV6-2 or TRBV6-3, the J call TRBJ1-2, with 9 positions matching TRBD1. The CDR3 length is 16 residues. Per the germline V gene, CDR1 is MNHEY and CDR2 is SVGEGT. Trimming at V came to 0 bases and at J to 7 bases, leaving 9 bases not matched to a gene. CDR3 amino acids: CASSYSYHRDRAGYTF. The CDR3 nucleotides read TGTGCCAGCAGTTACTCGTACCACCGGGACAGGGCTGGCTACACCTTC.

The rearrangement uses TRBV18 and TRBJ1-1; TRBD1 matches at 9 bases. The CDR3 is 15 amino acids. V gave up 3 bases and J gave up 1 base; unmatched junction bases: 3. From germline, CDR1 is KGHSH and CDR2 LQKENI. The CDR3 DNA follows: TGTGCCAGCTCACCCCGGACAGGGGAGAACACTGAAGCTTTCTTT. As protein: CASSPRTGENTEAFF.

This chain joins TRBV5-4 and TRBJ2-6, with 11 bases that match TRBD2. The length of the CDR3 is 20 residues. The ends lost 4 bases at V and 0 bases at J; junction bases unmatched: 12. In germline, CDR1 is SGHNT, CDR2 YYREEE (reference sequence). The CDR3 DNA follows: TGTGCCAGCAGCCCGAAACGACTAGCGGGAACTAGCTCTGGGGCCAACGTCCTGACTTTC. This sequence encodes CASSPKRLAGTSSGANVLTF.

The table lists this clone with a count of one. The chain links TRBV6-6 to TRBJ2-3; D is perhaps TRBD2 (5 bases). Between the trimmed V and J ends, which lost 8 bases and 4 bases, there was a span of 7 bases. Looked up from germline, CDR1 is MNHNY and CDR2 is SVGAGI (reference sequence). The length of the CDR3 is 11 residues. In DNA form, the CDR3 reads TGTGCCAGCCGGGGTGCAGATACGCAGTATTTT. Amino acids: CASRGADTQYF.

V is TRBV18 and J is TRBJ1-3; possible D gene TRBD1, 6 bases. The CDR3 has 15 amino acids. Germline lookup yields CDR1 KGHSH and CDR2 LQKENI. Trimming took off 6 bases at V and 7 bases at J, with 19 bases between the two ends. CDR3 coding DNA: TGTGCCAGCTCCTCCTCTTCCAGGGGAGAGAACACCATATATTTT. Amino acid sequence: CASSSSSRGENTIYF.

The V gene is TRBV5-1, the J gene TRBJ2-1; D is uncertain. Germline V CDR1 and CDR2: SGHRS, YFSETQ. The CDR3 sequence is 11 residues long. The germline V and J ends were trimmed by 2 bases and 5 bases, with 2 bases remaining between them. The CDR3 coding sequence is TGCGCCAGCAGCTTCAACAATGAGCAGTTCTTC. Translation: CASSFNNEQFF.

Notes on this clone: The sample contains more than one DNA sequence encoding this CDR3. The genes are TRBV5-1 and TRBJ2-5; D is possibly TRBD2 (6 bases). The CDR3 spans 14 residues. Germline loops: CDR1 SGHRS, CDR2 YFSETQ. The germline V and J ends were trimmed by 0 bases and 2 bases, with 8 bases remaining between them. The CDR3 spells CASSLVGGQETQYF. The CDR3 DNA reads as TGCGCCAGCAGCTTGGTGGGAGGACAAGAGACCCAGTACTTC.

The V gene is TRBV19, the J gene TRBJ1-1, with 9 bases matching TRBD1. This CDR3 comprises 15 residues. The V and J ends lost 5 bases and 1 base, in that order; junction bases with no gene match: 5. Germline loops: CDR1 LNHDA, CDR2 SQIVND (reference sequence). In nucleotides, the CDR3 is TGTGCCAGTAGTGTGACAGGGGGGCGGAACACTGAAGCTTTCTTT. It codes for CASSVTGGRNTEAFF.

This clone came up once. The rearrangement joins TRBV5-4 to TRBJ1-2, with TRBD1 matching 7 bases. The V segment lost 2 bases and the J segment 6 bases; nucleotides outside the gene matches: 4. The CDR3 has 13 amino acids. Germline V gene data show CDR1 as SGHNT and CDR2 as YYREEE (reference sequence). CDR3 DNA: TGTGCCAGCAGCTTCGACAGGGCGAATGGCTACACCTTC. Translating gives CASSFDRANGYTF.

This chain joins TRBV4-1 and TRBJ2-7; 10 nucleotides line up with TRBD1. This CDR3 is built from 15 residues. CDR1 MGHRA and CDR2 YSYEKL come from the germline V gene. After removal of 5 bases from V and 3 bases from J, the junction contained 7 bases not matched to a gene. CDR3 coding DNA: TGCGCCAGCAGCTCAGGACAGGGGGGACACTACGAGCAGTACTTC. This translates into CASSSGQGGHYEQYF.

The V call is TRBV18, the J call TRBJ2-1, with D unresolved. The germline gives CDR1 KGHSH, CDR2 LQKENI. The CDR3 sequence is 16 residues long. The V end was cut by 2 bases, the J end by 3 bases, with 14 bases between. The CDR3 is CASSPKIELYYNEQFF. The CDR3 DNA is TGTGCCAGCTCACCAAAGATTGAACTTTACTACAATGAGCAGTTCTTC.